One sample yielded the 19 T cell receptor beta chains listed below, sequenced in a study of CD8 T cells in ankylosing spondylitis. TCRdb reanalysed the 5' RACE reads using MiXCR and keeps one entry per CDR3 protein. Of 50,000 to 75,000 distinct CDR3 sequences in the sample, around 6.4% were seen once. The sample was synovial fluid, either unsorted or a sorted T cell fraction (not recorded which). These receptors originate from a male donor with ankylosing spondylitis.

This clonotype was found many times. The chain combines TRBV12-3 or TRBV12-4 with TRBJ1-5; possible D gene TRBD1, 5 bases. This CDR3 region has 15 residues. Trimming shortened V by 1 base and J by 6 bases, and 13 bases separated the two germline ends. DNA for the CDR3: TGTGCCAGCAGTTTAGGAGGGGACCTCAGTCAGCCCCAGCATTTT. Its translation is CASSLGGDLSQPQHF.

This rearrangement joins TRBV5-1 to TRBJ1-3; D is perhaps TRBD1 (6 bases). The CDR3 is 15 amino acids. V lost 4 bases, J lost 0 bases, and 11 bases lay in between. Germline CDR1 is SGHRS and CDR2 is YFSETQ. The CDR3 coding sequence is TGCGCCAGCAGCCCGGGGGGCCGCTCTGGAAACACCATATATTTT. As protein: CASSPGGRSGNTIYF.

The V gene is TRBV7-2, the J gene TRBJ2-2; no firm D call. Between the trimmed V and J ends, which lost 5 bases and 1 base, there was a span of 8 bases. The germline V gene encodes CDR1 SGHTA and CDR2 FQGNSA. This CDR3 is 14 amino acids long. The CDR3, as DNA: TGTGCCAGCAGCAGGAACTTGAACACCGGGGAGCTGTTTTTT. Amino acid sequence: CASSRNLNTGELFF. The full variable domain, completed using reference TRBV7-2 and TRBJ2-2, is GAGVSQSPSNKVTEKGKDVELRCDPISGHTALYWYRQSLGQGLEFLIYFQGNSAPDKSGLPSDRFSAERTGGSVSTLTIQRTQQEDSAVYLCASSRNLNTGELFFGEGSRLTVL.

This clonotype was counted a few times. This chain uses TRBV5-6 with TRBJ2-7; possible D gene TRBD2, 5 bases. CDR1 and CDR2 (germline): SGHDT, YYEEEE. CDR3 size: 15 residues. V lost 4 bases and J lost 3, with 17 bases in between. The CDR3 sequence: CASSQRLGVLYEQYF. DNA for the CDR3: TGTGCCAGCAGCCAGCGTTTGGGAGTCCTCTACGAGCAGTACTTC.

This clonotype occurred many times. The V and J genes are TRBV12-3 or TRBV12-4 and TRBJ2-7, with 13 positions matching TRBD2. CDR3 length: 15 residues. Losses at the gene ends were 6 bases for V and 9 bases for J; bases not matched to a gene: 11. The CDR3 sequence: CASSTGGLAGLVQYF. The CDR3 DNA sequence: TGTGCCAGCAGCACCGGGGGACTAGCGGGATTAGTGCAGTACTTC.

This clonotype was detected ten times or more. CDR3 nucleotides: TGTGCCAGCAGCTTGGGGCTAGCGTCTTCTTACGAGCAGTACTTC. Its protein is CASSLGLASSYEQYF. V and J are TRBV7-2 and TRBJ2-7; possible D gene TRBD2, 6 bases. V was cut by 3 bases and J by 4 bases, with 16 bases left in between. Per germline, CDR1 SGHTA and CDR2 FQGNSA. The CDR3 has 15 residues.

This clonotype was seen more than once but under ten times. This chain links TRBV25-1 with TRBJ2-3, with TRBD1 as a possible D gene (6 bases). Looked up from germline, CDR1 is MGHDK and CDR2 is SYGVNS. The CDR3 is 15 amino acids. Trimming stripped 2 bases from V and 6 bases from J, with 15 bases between. For the CDR3, the DNA is TGTGCCAGCAGTGAAGAAAGGGGGAATTCGGATACGCAGTATTTT. As protein: CASSEERGNSDTQYF.

This clonotype came up a few times. V is TRBV7-2 and J is TRBJ1-5; D remains unclear. Germline values: CDR1 SGHTA, CDR2 FQGNSA. V dropped 1 base and J dropped 9 bases, with 7 bases sitting between them. The CDR3 has 12 residues. The CDR3 sequence: CASSLDLGPQHF. CDR3 bases: TGTGCCAGCAGCTTAGATCTGGGGCCCCAGCATTTT.

At least ten counts were recorded for this clonotype. The V and J genes are TRBV2 and TRBJ2-4; D is ambiguous. CDR1 and CDR2 from the germline V gene are SNHLY and FYNNEI. This CDR3 spans 13 amino acids. V was trimmed by 6 bases and J by 6 bases, leaving 12 bases between them. The CDR3 loop reads CASSTFGPNIQYF. The DNA of the CDR3 is TGTGCCAGCAGCACCTTCGGGCCAAACATTCAGTACTTC.

The chain combines TRBV7-9 with TRBJ1-4; TRBD1 might be the D (5 bases). Germline V gene data show CDR1 as SEHNR and CDR2 as FQNEAQ (reference sequence). CDR3 size: 14 residues. V shed 3 bases and J shed 7 bases, with 12 bases lying between them. Written as DNA, the CDR3 is TGTGCCAGCAGCTTGGGCAGGGCCAGTGAAAAACTGTTTTTT. Encoded protein: CASSLGRASEKLFF.

This clonotype has at least ten counts. The chain carries TRBV4-1 and TRBJ2-6; D gene unclear. Deletions cut 4 bases from V and 0 bases from J, with 10 bases between. CDR1 MGHRA and CDR2 YSYEKL come from the germline V gene. The length of the CDR3 is 16 residues. CDR3 amino acids: CASSLTFGSGANVLTF. The CDR3 region has the DNA TGCGCCAGCAGCCTTACCTTCGGCTCTGGGGCCAACGTCCTGACTTTC.

The V gene is TRBV28, the J gene TRBJ1-1; 7 positions agree with TRBD1. V was pared by 5 bases and J by 2 bases, with 8 bases of the junction left unmatched. The CDR3 totals 15 residues. Germline values: CDR1 MDHEN, CDR2 SYDVKM. As DNA, the CDR3 is TGTGCCAGCAGTCCGCCGACAGGGAAAAACACTGAAGCTTTCTTT. It codes for CASSPPTGKNTEAFF.

The chain uses TRBV19 and TRBJ2-1; possibly TRBD2 for D (5 bases). V was shortened by 6 bases and J by 0 bases, with 12 bases between the two germline ends. Looked up from germline, CDR1 is LNHDA and CDR2 is SQIVND (reference sequence). The CDR3 contains 15 residues. This CDR3 reads CASSKTGSSYNEQFF. In DNA form, the CDR3 reads TGTGCCAGTAGCAAGACTGGGAGCTCCTACAATGAGCAGTTCTTC.

The chain combines TRBV6-5 with TRBJ2-2, with D perhaps being TRBD1 or TRBD2 (5 bases each). The ends were cut back, 0 bases at V and 7 bases at J, with 15 bases in the middle. CDR3 length: 16 residues. Germline CDR1 MNHEY, CDR2 SVGAGI. The CDR3 reads CASSYSQGARIGELFF. For the CDR3, the DNA is TGTGCCAGCAGTTACTCGCAGGGAGCCAGAATCGGGGAGCTGTTTTTT.

This clonotype was seen many times. The V gene is TRBV4-1, the J gene TRBJ2-1; the D gene is possibly TRBD1 (6 bases). Germline V CDR1 and CDR2: MGHRA, YSYEKL. The CDR3 contains 14 residues. Trimming removed 0 bases at V and 13 bases at J, with 16 bases between. CDR3 nucleotides: TGCGCCAGCAGCCAAGAAGGGGGTGGGGCTAGCCAGTTCTTC. Protein: CASSQEGGGASQFF.

This clonotype was seen at least ten times. The chain recombines TRBV12-3 or TRBV12-4 with TRBJ1-5; perhaps TRBD1 as D (6 bases). The V end was cut by 8 bases, the J end by 2 bases, with 13 bases between. This CDR3 has 14 amino acids. The CDR3 sequence: CASGRGGGNQPQHF. The DNA for the CDR3 is TGTGCCAGCGGTAGGGGGGGCGGCAATCAGCCCCAGCATTTT.

The sample holds a few counts of this clonotype. The chain recombines TRBV18 with TRBJ2-4, with D possibly matching TRBD2 (6 bases). This CDR3 has 16 residues. The V end lost 6 bases, the J end lost 5 bases, and 20 bases lay between the germline ends. Looked up from germline, CDR1 is KGHSH and CDR2 is LQKENI. The CDR3 sequence is CASSTSTGGDENIQYF. The CDR3 nucleotides are TGTGCCAGCTCTACCAGTACAGGAGGGGACGAAAACATTCAGTACTTC.

In its sample, this clonotype was seen a few times. The rearrangement uses TRBV10-3 and TRBJ2-7; the D gene is possibly TRBD1 (6 bases). The CDR3 consists of 13 residues. V was clipped by 0 bases and J by 5 bases, with 8 bases between them. Germline V gives CDR1 ENHRY, CDR2 SYGVKD. The CDR3 is CAISESTGHEQYF. CDR3 bases: TGTGCCATCAGTGAGTCTACAGGGCACGAGCAGTACTTC.

The rearrangement joins TRBV20-1 to TRBJ2-3; 9 bases fit TRBD2. Germline lookup yields CDR1 DFQATT and CDR2 SNEGSKA (reference sequence). After removal of 6 bases from V and 6 bases from J, the junction contained 19 bases not matched to a gene. This CDR3 is 17 amino acids long. In nucleotides, the CDR3 is TGCAGTGCCAAACGACAGCTAGCGGGAAGCGCCGGGGATACGCAGTATTTT. Translated: CSAKRQLAGSAGDTQYF.